This T cell receptor (beta chain) was sequenced during a study of blood T cell repertoires in COVID-19. Study summary: The cDNA or gDNA used as material had been derived from T cells, B-cell-depleted T cells, or PBMCs.

In the study's own analysis: It was from reference gene primer amplification that nucleated cell counts were estimated. TCRdb's table, derived via immunoSEQ multiplex PCR, lists solely in-frame clones and lacks some. D and trimming were read from the DNA, whereas the V and J calls and clone size are those reported in that table. Seen here are 150,000 to 200,000 clones, around 90% observed once, and the top ten hold about 2.5%. Trimming at V came to 5 bases and at J to 7 bases, leaving 14 bases not matched to a gene. The CDR3 is 16 residues long. Germline V lookup: CDR1 PRHDT, CDR2 FYEKMQ (reference sequence).

The sample taken for sequencing was peripheral blood. The chain joins TRBV13 to TRBJ2-7, with 10 positions matching TRBD2. The receptor's source is a man between 35 and 55 years old with active or convalescent COVID-19. The CDR3 coding sequence is TGTGCCAGCAGCCCACCCCAGCGGGGGGGCGGAGTAGAGCAGTACTTC. Translated: CASSPPQRGGGVEQYF.